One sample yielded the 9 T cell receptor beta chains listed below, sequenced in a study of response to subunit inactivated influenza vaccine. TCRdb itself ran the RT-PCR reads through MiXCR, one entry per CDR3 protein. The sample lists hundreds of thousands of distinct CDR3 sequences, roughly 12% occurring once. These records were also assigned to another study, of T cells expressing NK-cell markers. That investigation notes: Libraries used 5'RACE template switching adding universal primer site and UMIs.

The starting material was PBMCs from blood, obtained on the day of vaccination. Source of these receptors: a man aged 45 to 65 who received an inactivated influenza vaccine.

CDR3 nucleotides: TGTGCCAGCAGCTTAGTACGGCCGCAAGAGACCCAGTACTTC. This gives the protein CASSLVRPQETQYF. This chain links TRBV7-2 with TRBJ2-5; D is undetermined. The V end lost 1 base, the J end lost 2 bases, and 8 bases lay between the germline ends. The CDR3 has 14 amino acids. The germline V gene encodes CDR1 SGHTA and CDR2 FQGNSA.

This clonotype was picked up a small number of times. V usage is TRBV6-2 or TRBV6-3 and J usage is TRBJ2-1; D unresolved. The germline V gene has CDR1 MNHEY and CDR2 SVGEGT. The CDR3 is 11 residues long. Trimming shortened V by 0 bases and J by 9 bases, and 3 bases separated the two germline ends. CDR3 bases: TGTGCCAGCAGTTACTCGACTGAGCAGTTCTTC. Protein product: CASSYSTEQFF.

The CDR3 region is CASSPWTIAKNIQYF. The CDR3 DNA is TGTGCCAGCAGTCCTTGGACTATAGCCAAAAACATTCAGTACTTC. V is TRBV5-6 and J is TRBJ2-4, with D perhaps TRBD2 (6 bases). With 5 bases removed from V and 0 bases from J, the gap between germline ends came to 12 bases. The CDR3 has 15 amino acids. CDR1 and CDR2 (germline): SGHDT, YYEEEE. The full variable domain, with the rest looked up from reference TRBV5-6 and TRBJ2-4, is DAGVTQSPTHLIKTRGQQVTLRCSPKSGHDTVSWYQQALGQGPQFIFQYYEEEERQRGNFPDRFSGHQFPNYSSELNVNALLLGDSALYLCASSPWTIAKNIQYFGAGTRLSVL.

CDR3 sequence reads: CASSNPPGPTSSYNEQFF. The CDR3 DNA reads as TGTGCCAGCAGCAATCCTCCCGGACCAACGAGCTCCTACAATGAGCAGTTCTTC. The V and J genes are TRBV6-1 and TRBJ2-1; D uncertain. The V and J ends lost 6 bases and 0 bases respectively, with 21 bases between them. The CDR3 spans 18 residues. Germline V gene lookup returns CDR1 MNHNS and CDR2 SASEGT.

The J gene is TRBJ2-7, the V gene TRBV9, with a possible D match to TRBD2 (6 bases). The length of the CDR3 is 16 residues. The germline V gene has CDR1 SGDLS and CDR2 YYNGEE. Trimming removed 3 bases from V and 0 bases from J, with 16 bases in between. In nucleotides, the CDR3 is TGTGCCAGCAGCGGCGTAGGGGAGGCCAGCTCCTACGAGCAGTACTTC. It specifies CASSGVGEASSYEQYF.

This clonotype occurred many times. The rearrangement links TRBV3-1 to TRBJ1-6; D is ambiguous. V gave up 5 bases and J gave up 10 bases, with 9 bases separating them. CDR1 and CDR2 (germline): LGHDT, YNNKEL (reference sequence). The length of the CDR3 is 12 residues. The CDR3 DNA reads TGTGCCAGCAGCTCGGCGGGATCACCCCTCCACTTT. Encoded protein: CASSSAGSPLHF.

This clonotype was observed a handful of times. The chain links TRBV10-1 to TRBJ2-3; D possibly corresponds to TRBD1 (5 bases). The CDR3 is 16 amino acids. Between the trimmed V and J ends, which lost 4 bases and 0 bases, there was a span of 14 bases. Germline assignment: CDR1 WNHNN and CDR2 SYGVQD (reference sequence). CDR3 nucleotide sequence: TGCGCCAGCAGTGGGGGCAGCCAAAAGAGCACAGATACGCAGTATTTT. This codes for CASSGGSQKSTDTQYF.

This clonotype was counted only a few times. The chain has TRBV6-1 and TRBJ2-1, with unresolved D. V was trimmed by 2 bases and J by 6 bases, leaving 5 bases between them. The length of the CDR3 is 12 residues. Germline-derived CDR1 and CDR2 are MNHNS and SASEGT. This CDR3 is CASSELINEQFF. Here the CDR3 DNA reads TGTGCCAGCAGTGAACTGATCAATGAGCAGTTCTTC.

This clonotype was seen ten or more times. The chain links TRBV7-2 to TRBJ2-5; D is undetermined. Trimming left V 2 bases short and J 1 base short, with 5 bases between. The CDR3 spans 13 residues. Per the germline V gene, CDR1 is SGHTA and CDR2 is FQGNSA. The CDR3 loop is CASSLTIQETQYF. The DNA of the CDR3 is TGTGCCAGCAGCTTAACAATCCAAGAGACCCAGTACTTC.